This TCR beta chain was sequenced in a study of beta chain features in type 1 diabetes. Investigators reverse transcribed all isolated RNA, so they sequenced expressed TCRB transcripts. Clones were sequenced by immunoSEQ multiplex PCR, and TCRdb holds only the in-frame ones, with some missing. This table has 350,000 or so clones, about 18% appearing once. This CDR3 is 15 amino acids long. Trimming stripped 3 bases from V and 2 bases from J, with 13 bases between. Germline CDR1 SGHTA, CDR2 FQGNSA. The sample was naive CD4+ T cells from blood. This TCR came from a woman between 18 and 30 years old in good health. The V call is TRBV7-2, the J call TRBJ1-1; D is uncertain. The CDR3 DNA reads TGTGCCAGCAGCTTCGTGGGCGGGATAAACACTGAAGCTTTCTTT. Protein: CASSFVGGINTEAFF.